This TCR beta chain was sequenced for a study of blood T cells in healthy people across ages. Findings and caveats of the study: Compared with aged donors, long-lived donors showed fewer expanded clones, suggesting selection. Shifts in expanded clonotypes may have been confounded by donor CMV status, which was unknown.

V was shortened by 5 bases and J by 6 bases, with 5 bases between the two germline ends. The CDR3 consists of 12 residues. Germline V lookup: CDR1 SEHNR, CDR2 FQNEAQ (reference sequence). As regards this clonotype: Its antigen remains unidentified.

A second PCR, run for about 7 to 11 cycles, used a sample-barcoded 5' primer plus a J-beta primer mix. A 12-random-nucleotide template-switch adaptor tagged each cDNA molecule. TCRdb reprocessed the 5' RACE reads with MiXCR, giving one entry per CDR3 protein. The repertoire includes 650,000 to 700,000 distinct CDR3 sequences, roughly half of them detected once, and roughly 13% sits in the top ten. Around 9.4 milliliters was the volume of peripheral blood drawn from each donor. The TCR comes from a woman at least 80 years old in good health. The gene calls are TRBV7-9 and TRBJ1-6; D is undetermined. The material sequenced was blood. The CDR3 sequence: CASSRINSPLHF. The CDR3 DNA is TGTGCCAGCAGCCGGATTAATTCACCCCTCCACTTT.